The present T cell receptor (beta chain) was sequenced within a study of T cells in Graves' hyperthyroidism and ophthalmopathy. Regions amplified from RNA transcripts were the TCR beta CDR3 regions. Researchers ran a first-round RT-PCR on the TCR CDR3 using the HTBI primer set. TCRdb fed the multiplex PCR reads into MiXCR, producing one record per CDR3 protein. The table includes roughly 570,000 distinct CDR3 sequences, 15% to 18% detected once. V was trimmed by 1 base and J by 2 bases, leaving 6 bases between them. Germline V gene lookup returns CDR1 SGHNT and CDR2 YYREEE (reference sequence). CDR3 length: 13 amino acids.

The chain couples TRBV5-4 to TRBJ2-5; D unclear. The sample taken for sequencing was blood. The sequence derives from a woman aged 25 to 39 with Graves' hyperthyroidism. The CDR3 DNA sequence: TGTGCCAGCAGCTTGCCACAACAAGAGACCCAGTACTTC. Its translation: CASSLPQQETQYF.